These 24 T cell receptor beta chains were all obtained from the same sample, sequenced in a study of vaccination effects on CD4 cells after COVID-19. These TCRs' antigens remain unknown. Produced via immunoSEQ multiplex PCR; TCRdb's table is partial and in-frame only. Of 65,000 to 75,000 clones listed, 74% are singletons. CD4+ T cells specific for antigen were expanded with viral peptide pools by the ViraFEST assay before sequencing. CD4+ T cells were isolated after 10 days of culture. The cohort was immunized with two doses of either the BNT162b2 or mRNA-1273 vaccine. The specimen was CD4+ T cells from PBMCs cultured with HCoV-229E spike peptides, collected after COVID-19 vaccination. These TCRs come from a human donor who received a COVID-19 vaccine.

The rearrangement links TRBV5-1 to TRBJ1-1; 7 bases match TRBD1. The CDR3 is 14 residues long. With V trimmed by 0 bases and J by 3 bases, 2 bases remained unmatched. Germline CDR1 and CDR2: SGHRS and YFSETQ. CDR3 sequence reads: CASSLDRGDTEAFF. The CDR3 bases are TGCGCCAGCAGCTTGGACAGGGGAGACACTGAAGCTTTCTTT. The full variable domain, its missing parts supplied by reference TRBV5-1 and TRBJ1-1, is KAGVTQTPRYLIKTRGQQVTLSCSPISGHRSVSWYQQTPGQGLQFLFEYFSETQRNKGNFPGRFSGRQFSNSRSEMNVSTLELGDSALYLCASSLDRGDTEAFFGQGTRLTVV.

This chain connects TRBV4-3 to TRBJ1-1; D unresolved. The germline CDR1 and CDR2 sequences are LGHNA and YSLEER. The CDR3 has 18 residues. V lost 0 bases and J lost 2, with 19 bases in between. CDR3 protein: CASSQDLPAPSANTEAFF. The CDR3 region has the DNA TGCGCCAGCAGCCAAGATCTACCGGCTCCATCGGCCAACACTGAAGCTTTCTTT.

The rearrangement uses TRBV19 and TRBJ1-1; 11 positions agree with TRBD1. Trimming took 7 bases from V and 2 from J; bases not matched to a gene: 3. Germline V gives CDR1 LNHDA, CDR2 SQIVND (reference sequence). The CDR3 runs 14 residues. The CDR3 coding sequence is TGTGCCAGTATGGACAGGGGGCGAAACACTGAAGCTTTCTTT. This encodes CASMDRGRNTEAFF.

The CDR3 sequence is CAISETTTNEKLFF. In nucleotides, the CDR3 is TGTGCCATCAGTGAAACCACAACTAATGAAAAACTGTTTTTT. The gene calls are TRBV10-3 and TRBJ1-4; no reliable D call. The CDR3 extends over 14 amino acids. Trimming left V 3 bases short and J 0 bases short, with 5 bases between. Per the germline V gene, CDR1 is ENHRY and CDR2 is SYGVKD.

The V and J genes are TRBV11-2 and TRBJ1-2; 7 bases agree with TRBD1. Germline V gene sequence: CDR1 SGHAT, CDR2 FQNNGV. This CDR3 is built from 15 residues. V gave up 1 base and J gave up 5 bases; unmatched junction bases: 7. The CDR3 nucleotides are TGTGCCAGCAGCTTAGGGGCCGGGACAGAGTATGGCTACACCTTC. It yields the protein CASSLGAGTEYGYTF.

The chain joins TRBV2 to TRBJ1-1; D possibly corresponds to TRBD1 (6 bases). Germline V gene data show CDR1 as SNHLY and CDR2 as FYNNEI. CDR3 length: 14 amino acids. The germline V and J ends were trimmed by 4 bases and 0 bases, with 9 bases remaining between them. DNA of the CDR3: TGTGCCAGCAGTGCGAGACAGGTGAACACTGAAGCTTTCTTT. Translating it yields CASSARQVNTEAFF.

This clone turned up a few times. CDR3 nucleotides: TGCGCCAGCAGCTTGGGCCGGCTGTACCAAGAGACCCAGTACTTC. This codes for CASSLGRLYQETQYF. V usage is TRBV5-1 and J usage is TRBJ2-5; D call uncertain. V was trimmed by 0 bases and J by 0 bases, leaving 9 bases between them. Per the germline V gene, CDR1 is SGHRS and CDR2 is YFSETQ. The CDR3 runs 15 residues.

Here the CDR3 DNA reads TGCAGCGTTGATTATGGCGGAGAGACCCAGTACTTC. Translation: CSVDYGGETQYF. J is TRBJ2-5 and V is TRBV29-1; the D is unclear. In germline, CDR1 is SQVTM, CDR2 ANQGSEA. V was cut by 3 bases and J by 4 bases, with 9 bases left in between. The CDR3 sequence is 12 residues long.

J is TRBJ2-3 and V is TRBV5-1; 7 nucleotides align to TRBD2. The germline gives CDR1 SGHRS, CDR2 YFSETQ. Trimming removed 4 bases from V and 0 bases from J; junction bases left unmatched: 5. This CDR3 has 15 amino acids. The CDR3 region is CASSAASGSTDTQYF. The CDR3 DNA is TGCGCCAGCAGCGCCGCTAGCGGCAGCACAGATACGCAGTATTTT. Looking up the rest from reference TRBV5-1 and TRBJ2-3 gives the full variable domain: KAGVTQTPRYLIKTRGQQVTLSCSPISGHRSVSWYQQTPGQGLQFLFEYFSETQRNKGNFPGRFSGRQFSNSRSEMNVSTLELGDSALYLCASSAASGSTDTQYFGPGTRLTVL.

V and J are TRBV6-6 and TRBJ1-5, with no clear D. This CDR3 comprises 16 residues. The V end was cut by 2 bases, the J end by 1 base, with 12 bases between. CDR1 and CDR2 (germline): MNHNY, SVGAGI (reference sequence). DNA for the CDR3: TGTGCCAGCAGTTACGCTACCCGACGGAGCAATCAGCCCCAGCATTTT. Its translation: CASSYATRRSNQPQHF.

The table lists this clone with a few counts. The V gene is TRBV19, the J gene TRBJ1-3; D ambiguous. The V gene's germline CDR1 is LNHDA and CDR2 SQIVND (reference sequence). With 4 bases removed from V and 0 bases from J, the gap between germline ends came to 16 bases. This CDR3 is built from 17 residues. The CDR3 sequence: CASSNRRGGPSGNTIYF. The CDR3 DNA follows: TGTGCCAGTAGTAACCGTCGGGGAGGCCCCTCTGGAAACACCATATATTTT.

CDR3 region: CAASKGSGTGNTIYF. In DNA form, the CDR3 reads TGTGCCGCCTCGAAGGGGTCGGGAACTGGAAACACCATATATTTT. The chain joins TRBV30 to TRBJ1-3; perhaps TRBD1 as D (5 bases). The CDR3 is made up of 15 amino acids. Germline loops: CDR1 GTSNPN, CDR2 SVGIG (reference sequence). Trimming took 8 bases from V and 2 from J, leaving 19 bases between them.

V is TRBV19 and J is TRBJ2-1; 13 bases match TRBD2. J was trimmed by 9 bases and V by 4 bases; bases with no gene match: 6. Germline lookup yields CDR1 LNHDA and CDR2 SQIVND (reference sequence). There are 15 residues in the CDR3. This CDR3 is CASSTGTSGVREQFF. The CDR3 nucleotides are TGTGCCAGTAGTACGGGGACTAGCGGGGTTCGTGAGCAGTTCTTC.

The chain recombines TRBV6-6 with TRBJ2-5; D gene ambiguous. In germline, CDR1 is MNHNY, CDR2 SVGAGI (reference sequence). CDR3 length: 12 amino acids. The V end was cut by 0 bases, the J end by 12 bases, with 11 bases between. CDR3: CASSYSRQREYF. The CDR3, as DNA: TGTGCCAGCAGTTACTCGCGTCAGCGAGAGTACTTC.

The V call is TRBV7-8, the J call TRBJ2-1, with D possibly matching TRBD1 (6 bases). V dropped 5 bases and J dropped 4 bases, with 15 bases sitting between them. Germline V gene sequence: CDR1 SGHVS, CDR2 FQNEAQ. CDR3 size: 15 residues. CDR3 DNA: TGTGCCAGCAGCCAGGGGTCAGGGGAGTACAATGAGCAGTTCTTC. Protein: CASSQGSGEYNEQFF.

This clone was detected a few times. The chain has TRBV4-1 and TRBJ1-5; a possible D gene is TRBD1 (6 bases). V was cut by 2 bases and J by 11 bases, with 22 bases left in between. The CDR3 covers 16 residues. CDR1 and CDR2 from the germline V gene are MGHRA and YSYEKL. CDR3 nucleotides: TGCGCCAGCAGCCAAAAGAACAGGGAACTTCTGTGGGCCCAGCATTTT. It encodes CASSQKNRELLWAQHF.

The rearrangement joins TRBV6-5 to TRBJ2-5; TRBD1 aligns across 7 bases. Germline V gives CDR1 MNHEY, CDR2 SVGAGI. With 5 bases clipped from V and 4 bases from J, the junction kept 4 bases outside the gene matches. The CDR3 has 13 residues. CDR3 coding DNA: TGTGCCAGCAGTCAGGACAGGTTAGAGACCCAGTACTTC. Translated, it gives CASSQDRLETQYF.

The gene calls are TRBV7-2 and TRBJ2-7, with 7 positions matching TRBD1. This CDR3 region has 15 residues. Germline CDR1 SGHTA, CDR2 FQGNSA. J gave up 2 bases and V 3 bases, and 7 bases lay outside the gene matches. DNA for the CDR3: TGTGCCAGCAGCTTGAGGACAGGAGCCGCCTACGAGCAGTACGTC. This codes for CASSLRTGAAYEQYV.

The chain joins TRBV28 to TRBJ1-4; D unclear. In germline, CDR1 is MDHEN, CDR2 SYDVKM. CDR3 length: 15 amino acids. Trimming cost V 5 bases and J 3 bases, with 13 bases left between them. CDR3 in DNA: TGTGCCAGCAGTCCCCGAACGGCGGCTAATGAAAAACTGTTTTTT. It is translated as CASSPRTAANEKLFF. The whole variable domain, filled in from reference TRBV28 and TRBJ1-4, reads DVKVTQSSRYLVKRTGEKVFLECVQDMDHENMFWYRQDPGLGLRLIYFSYDVKMKEKGDIPEGYSVSREKKERFSLILESASTNQTSMYLCASSPRTAANEKLFFGSGTQLSVL.

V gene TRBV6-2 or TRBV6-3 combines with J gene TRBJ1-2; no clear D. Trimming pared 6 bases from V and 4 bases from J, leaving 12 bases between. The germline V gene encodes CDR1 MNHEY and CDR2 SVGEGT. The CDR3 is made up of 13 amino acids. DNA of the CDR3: TGTGCCAGCAGCCTCTCCAGGTGCTATGGCTACACCTTC. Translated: CASSLSRCYGYTF.

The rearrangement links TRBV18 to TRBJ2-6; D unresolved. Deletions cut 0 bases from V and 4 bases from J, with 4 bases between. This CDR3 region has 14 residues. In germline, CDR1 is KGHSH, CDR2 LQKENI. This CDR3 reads CASSPPGGANVLTF. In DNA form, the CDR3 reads TGTGCCAGCTCACCACCGGGAGGGGCCAACGTCCTGACTTTC.

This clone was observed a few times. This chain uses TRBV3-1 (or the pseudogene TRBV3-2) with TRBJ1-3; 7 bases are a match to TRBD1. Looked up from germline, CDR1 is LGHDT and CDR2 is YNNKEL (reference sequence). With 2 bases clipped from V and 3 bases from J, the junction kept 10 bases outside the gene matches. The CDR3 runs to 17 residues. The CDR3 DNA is TGTGCCAGCAGCCAACCAATTTACAGGGGTAATGGAAACACCATATATTTT. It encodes CASSQPIYRGNGNTIYF.

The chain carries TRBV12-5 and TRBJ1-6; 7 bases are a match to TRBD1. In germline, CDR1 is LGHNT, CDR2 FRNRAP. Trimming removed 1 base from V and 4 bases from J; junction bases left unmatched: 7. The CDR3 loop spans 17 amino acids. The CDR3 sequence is CASGLGSGTAYNSPLHF. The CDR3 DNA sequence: TGTGCTAGTGGTTTGGGGAGTGGGACAGCTTATAATTCACCCCTCCACTTT.

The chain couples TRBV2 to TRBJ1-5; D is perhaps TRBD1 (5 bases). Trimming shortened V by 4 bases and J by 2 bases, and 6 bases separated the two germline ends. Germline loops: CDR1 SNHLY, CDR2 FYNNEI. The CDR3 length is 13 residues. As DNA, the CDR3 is TGTGCCAGCAGTGTACAGGGCAATCAGCCCCAGCATTTT. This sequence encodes CASSVQGNQPQHF.